This is a list of T cell receptor beta chains from one sample in a study of patients and donors after allogeneic stem cell transplantation. TCRdb re-called the RT-PCR reads with MiXCR, one entry per CDR3 protein. The sample records approximately 140,000 distinct CDR3 sequences, over 35% being singletons. Sequencing was carried out using blood, either unsorted or a sorted T cell fraction (not recorded which). The receptor set was obtained from a human donor who was either an allogeneic HSCT recipient or a stem cell or donor lymphocyte infusion donor (not recorded which). It is not recorded whose cells these are; they may come from a transplant donor. Each CDR3 is given with its conserved first and last residue. The D gene is left open where the match is weak. Size is omitted from some rows. Given values are once, few, many or a class for expanded clones.

J: TRBJ1-6; D: NA; size: few; V: TRBV4-1; length: 18; CDR3: CASSQPGQGGGYNSPLHF; DNA: TGCGCCAGCAGCCAACCGGGGCAGGGCGGCGGCTATAATTCACCCCTCCACTTT
J: TRBJ2-7; D: NA; size: NA; V: TRBV18; length: 12; CDR3: CASSPPTYEQYF; DNA: TGTGCCAGCTCACCACCAACCTACGAGCAGTACTTC
J: TRBJ1-2; D: NA; size: NA; V: TRBV7-9; length: 11; CDR3: CASSQDKGYTF; DNA: TGTGCCAGCAGCCAGGACAAAGGCTACACCTTC
J: TRBJ1-1; D: TRBD1; size: NA; V: TRBV7-3; length: 16; CDR3: CASSPQTGVLNTEAFF; DNA: TGTGCCAGCAGCCCCCAGACAGGGGTCCTGAACACTGAAGCTTTCTTT
J: TRBJ1-3; D: NA; size: NA; V: TRBV5-1; length: 14; CDR3: CASLLAGLGNTIYF; DNA: TGCGCCAGCCTTCTGGCGGGGCTTGGAAACACCATATATTTT
J: TRBJ1-6; D: NA; size: many; V: TRBV6-2/TRBV6-3; length: 16; CDR3: CASSYSRNLRGSPLHF; DNA: TGTGCCAGCAGTTACTCTAGGAACCTCCGGGGGTCACCCCTCCACTTT
J: TRBJ2-2; D: NA; size: NA; V: TRBV24-1; length: 16; CDR3: CATSSLGLQGTGELFF; DNA: TGTGCCACCTCCTCGTTAGGCCTCCAAGGCACCGGGGAGCTGTTTTTT
J: TRBJ1-2; D: NA; size: NA; V: TRBV9; length: 18; CDR3: CASSVFPGTGAPNYGYTF; DNA: TGTGCCAGCAGCGTTTTTCCCGGGACCGGAGCGCCTAACTATGGCTACACCTTC
J: TRBJ2-3; D: NA; size: few; V: TRBV7-9; length: 13; CDR3: CASVGGATDTQYF; DNA: TGTGCCAGCGTAGGAGGGGCCACAGATACGCAGTATTTT
J: TRBJ1-6; D: TRBD1; size: few; V: TRBV6-5; length: 14; CDR3: CASSSTGEGSPLHF; DNA: TGTGCCAGCAGTTCTACAGGGGAGGGGTCACCCCTCCACTTT
J: TRBJ2-1; D: NA; size: NA; V: TRBV20-1; length: 11; CDR3: CSARRLDEQFF; DNA: TGCAGTGCTCGCAGATTAGATGAGCAGTTCTTC
J: TRBJ1-2; D: NA; size: few; V: TRBV6-2/TRBV6-3; length: 15; CDR3: CASSYIRAANYGYTF; DNA: TGTGCCAGCAGTTACATCCGAGCGGCTAACTATGGCTACACCTTC
J: TRBJ1-4; D: NA; size: few; V: TRBV13; length: 16; CDR3: CASSLKMGRSGEKLFF; DNA: TGTGCCAGCAGCTTAAAAATGGGACGCTCGGGTGAAAAACTGTTTTTT
J: TRBJ1-1; D: NA; size: few; V: TRBV28; length: 15; CDR3: CASTIRTGRGTEAFF; DNA: TGTGCCAGCACTATTCGAACAGGTCGGGGCACTGAAGCTTTCTTT
J: TRBJ2-1; D: NA; size: NA; V: TRBV20-1; length: 14; CDR3: CSARDLTGRNEQFF; DNA: TGCAGTGCTAGAGATCTAACTGGCCGCAATGAGCAGTTCTTC
J: TRBJ1-3; D: NA; size: NA; V: TRBV12-3/TRBV12-4; length: 14; CDR3: CADRDAGSGNTIYF; DNA: TGTGCCGACCGGGACGCCGGCTCTGGAAACACCATATATTTT
J: TRBJ2-3; D: TRBD2; size: NA; V: TRBV12-3/TRBV12-4; length: 13; CDR3: CASAPGGPDTQYF; DNA: TGTGCCAGCGCCCCGGGGGGGCCAGATACGCAGTATTTT
J: TRBJ1-1; D: NA; size: few; V: TRBV4-1; length: 15; CDR3: CASSQAQFKNTEAFF; DNA: TGCGCCAGCAGCCAAGCTCAGTTTAAGAACACTGAAGCTTTCTTT
J: TRBJ1-1; D: NA; size: few; V: TRBV4-3; length: 14; CDR3: CASSRGEGNTEAFF; DNA: TGCGCCAGCAGCCGAGGAGAGGGAAACACTGAAGCTTTCTTT
J: TRBJ1-1; D: NA; size: many; V: TRBV7-3; length: 16; CDR3: CASSSAVVRVSTEAFF; DNA: TGTGCCAGCAGCTCTGCTGTGGTGCGGGTAAGCACTGAAGCTTTCTTT
J: TRBJ2-1; D: TRBD1; size: NA; V: TRBV29-1; length: 11; CDR3: CSGIQGTEQFF; DNA: TGCAGCGGGATACAGGGGACTGAGCAGTTCTTC